The entry below gives a single T cell receptor beta chain sequence along with its context. Antigen specificity is unknown. The donors were healthy bone marrow donors. Germline CDR1 and CDR2: SGHVS and FQNEAQ. V shed 5 bases and J shed 0 bases, with 11 bases lying between them. The CDR3 runs 14 residues. The source of the sample is a study of cytomegalovirus exposure and HLA in healthy donors. Study-wide results and limits: The majority of CMV-associated TCR beta chains were reported as apparently HLA-restricted in a later analysis. About 87% or about 30% of the time was how often most TCR beta V segments were productive, according to an earlier analysis. Reports state that TCR beta sequences accurately predicted most subjects' HLA-A and HLA-B alleles.

Primers for the PCR totalled 60 Vbeta and 13 Jbeta. Method: immunoSEQ multiplex PCR; TCRdb's copy keeps in-frame clones and lacks some. The repertoire includes more than 150,000 clones, 84% of them detected once, and approximately 2.9% sits in the top ten. Sequenced input: PBMCs. The chain recombines TRBV7-8 with TRBJ2-7; no clear D. The sequence came from a woman aged 50 to 65 in good health and CMV-seropositive. The CDR3 is CASSVQLLSYEQYF. CDR3 coding DNA: TGTGCCAGCAGCGTTCAACTCCTCTCCTACGAGCAGTACTTC. Full variable domain (remainder filled in from reference TRBV7-8 and TRBJ2-7): GAGVSQSPRYKVAKRGQDVALRCDPISGHVSLFWYQQALGQGPEFLTYFQNEAQLDKSGLPSDRFFAERPEGSVSTLKIQRTQQEDSAVYLCASSVQLLSYEQYFGPGTRLTVT.